This entry lists 29 T cell receptor beta chains sequenced from one sample in a study of blood T cell repertoires in COVID-19. The protocol was immunoSEQ multiplex PCR, while the TCRdb copy is restricted to in-frame clones and leaves out a portion. The data show approximately 140,000 clones, roughly 80% seen once. Material for sequencing was peripheral blood. The receptors originated from an elderly woman in a cohort sampled during active or convalescent COVID-19.

V gene TRBV7-2 combines with J gene TRBJ2-2; the match to TRBD2 covers 8 bases. The V gene's germline CDR1 is SGHTA and CDR2 FQGNSA. With V trimmed by 5 bases and J by 1 base, 3 bases remained unmatched. The CDR3 loop spans 15 amino acids. CDR3 sequence (DNA): TGTGCCAGCAGCAGTCTAGCGGGGAACACCGGGGAGCTGTTTTTT. Residues: CASSSLAGNTGELFF.

This rearrangement joins TRBV2 to TRBJ1-4; 12 bases fit TRBD1. Germline lookup yields CDR1 SNHLY and CDR2 FYNNEI. Trimming took 5 bases from V and 7 from J; bases not matched to a gene: 8. The CDR3 covers 16 residues. This chain's CDR3 is CASSLPGQGAGEKLFF. CDR3 nucleotides: TGTGCCAGCAGTCTTCCGGGACAGGGGGCTGGTGAAAAACTGTTTTTT.

This clone was counted between two and nine times. CDR3 sequence (DNA): TGTGCCAGCTCACAGGGACAGGCGAGGACCGGGGAGCTGTTTTTT. As protein: CASSQGQARTGELFF. V and J are TRBV18 and TRBJ2-2; 8 nucleotides agree with TRBD1. The CDR3 has 15 amino acids. Trimming removed 4 bases from V and 5 bases from J; junction bases left unmatched: 6. From germline, CDR1 is KGHSH and CDR2 LQKENI.

J is TRBJ2-7 and V is TRBV7-9; no clear D. V lost 1 base to trimming and J lost 6 bases, with 7 bases between them. Germline-derived CDR1 and CDR2 are SEHNR and FQNEAQ (reference sequence). The CDR3 has 12 residues. CDR3 in amino acids: CASSLGRGEQYF. As DNA, the CDR3 is TGTGCCAGCAGCTTAGGGCGCGGCGAGCAGTACTTC.

The J gene is TRBJ2-3, the V gene TRBV7-3, with a weak D call TRBD2 (6 bases). The CDR3 has 14 amino acids. Germline V gene lookup returns CDR1 SGHTA and CDR2 FQGTGA. V was clipped by 0 bases and J by 10 bases, with 14 bases between them. The CDR3 is CASSLTGTGGPQYF. The CDR3 DNA is TGTGCCAGCAGCTTAACGGGGACTGGCGGCCCGCAGTATTTT. The whole variable domain, filled in from reference TRBV7-3 and TRBJ2-3, reads GAGVSQTPSNKVTEKGKYVELRCDPISGHTALYWYRQSLGQGPEFLIYFQGTGAADDSGLPNDRFFAVRPEGSVSTLKIQRTERGDSAVYLCASSLTGTGGPQYFGPGTRLTVL.

The rearrangement links TRBV18 to TRBJ1-6; possible D gene TRBD1, 6 bases. The germline V gene has CDR1 KGHSH and CDR2 LQKENI. This CDR3 contains 14 residues. V was pared by 3 bases and J by 7 bases, with 10 bases between. For the CDR3, the DNA is TGTGCCAGCTCACCGGACAGAAAGAATTCACCCCTCCACTTT. It specifies CASSPDRKNSPLHF.

The chain employs TRBV6-5 and TRBJ2-2, with 13 bases lining up with TRBD2. Trimming cost V 6 bases and J 7 bases; bases outside gene matches: 5. There are 15 residues in the CDR3. The germline V gene encodes CDR1 MNHEY and CDR2 SVGAGI. CDR3 nucleotides: TGTGCCAGCAGACTAGCGGGGGGGCCGATCGGGGAGCTGTTTTTT. Protein sequence: CASRLAGGPIGELFF.

The genes are TRBV29-1 and TRBJ2-2, with a possible D match to TRBD1 (6 bases). The CDR3 is 13 residues long. Trimming took 6 bases from V and 4 from J, leaving 12 bases between them. Germline CDR1 SQVTM, CDR2 ANQGSEA. The DNA for the CDR3 is TGCAGCGTCCGTGGACAGCTCACCGGGGAGCTGTTTTTT. Translated: CSVRGQLTGELFF.

The V gene is TRBV7-8, the J gene TRBJ1-2, with 8 nucleotides matching TRBD1. Germline loops: CDR1 SGHVS, CDR2 FQNEAQ. CDR3 length equals 14 residues. Trimming at V came to 3 bases and at J to 2 bases, leaving 2 bases not matched to a gene. CDR3 residues: CASSFSGGNYGYTF. For the CDR3, the DNA is TGTGCCAGCAGCTTTTCAGGGGGCAACTATGGCTACACCTTC.

The rearrangement uses TRBV18 and TRBJ2-5; D perhaps matches TRBD1 (5 bases). The CDR3 has 14 amino acids. Germline values: CDR1 KGHSH, CDR2 LQKENI. V was cut by 6 bases and J by 5 bases, with 16 bases left in between. The CDR3 region is CASSEGHPGETQYF. In DNA form, the CDR3 reads TGTGCCAGCTCCGAAGGACACCCCGGGGAGACCCAGTACTTC.

The CDR3 sequence: CASSPRGGAGPNEQFF. The CDR3 DNA sequence: TGTGCCAGCAGCCCTAGAGGTGGGGCTGGCCCCAATGAGCAGTTCTTC. V and J are TRBV7-3 and TRBJ2-1; TRBD1 might be the D (5 bases). V was cut by 5 bases and J by 6 bases, with 20 bases left in between. The CDR3 is made up of 16 amino acids. The germline V gene encodes CDR1 SGHTA and CDR2 FQGTGA.

The chain employs TRBV5-1 and TRBJ1-2, with unresolved D. Trimming took off 4 bases at V and 6 bases at J, with 19 bases between the two ends. The CDR3 has 15 residues. In germline, CDR1 is SGHRS, CDR2 YFSETQ. CDR3 DNA: TGCGCCAGCAGCCCGAGAACTGGGCCGGTAAATGGCTACACCTTC. Protein product: CASSPRTGPVNGYTF.

The chain links TRBV27 to TRBJ1-2; 7 bases are a match to TRBD1. V shed 3 bases, J shed 4 bases, and the junction held 2 bases outside the gene matches. The CDR3 sequence is 13 residues long. Per germline, CDR1 MNHEY and CDR2 SMNVEV (reference sequence). The CDR3 region has the DNA TGTGCCAGCAGTTTCAGGGGGTTCTATGGCTACACCTTC. This encodes CASSFRGFYGYTF.

The chain carries TRBV27 and TRBJ2-5, with 8 bases matching TRBD2. CDR3 size: 13 residues. CDR1 and CDR2 (germline): MNHEY, SMNVEV (reference sequence). The V and J ends lost 6 bases and 6 bases, in that order; junction bases with no gene match: 6. CDR3 protein: CASRGGGRQTQYF. CDR3 sequence (DNA): TGTGCCAGCAGAGGCGGGGGGAGGCAGACCCAGTACTTC.

The chain joins TRBV10-3 to TRBJ1-1; 7 nucleotides align to TRBD1. This CDR3 contains 16 residues. V lost 2 bases and J lost 8; bases outside the gene matches: 14. CDR1 and CDR2 (germline): ENHRY, SYGVKD. The CDR3 here is CAISERETGARTEAFF. CDR3 coding DNA: TGTGCCATCAGTGAGAGGGAAACAGGGGCGCGTACGGAAGCTTTCTTT.

J is TRBJ1-4 and V is TRBV7-9; D is uncertain. Trimming cost V 3 bases and J 7 bases, with 6 bases left between them. This CDR3 has 12 amino acids. Germline V CDR1 and CDR2: SEHNR, FQNEAQ (reference sequence). CDR3 protein: CASSLTLEKLFF. CDR3 nucleotide sequence: TGTGCCAGCAGCTTGACACTTGAAAAACTGTTTTTT.

The chain links TRBV15 to TRBJ1-5, with 7 bases matching TRBD1. Germline V lookup: CDR1 LNHNV, CDR2 YYDKDF (reference sequence). CDR3 length equals 16 residues. J gave up 4 bases and V 5 bases, and 11 bases lay outside the gene matches. The CDR3 nucleotides are TGTGCCACCAGCGACGGACAGGCGAATGGGAATCAGCCCCAGCATTTT. Its protein is CATSDGQANGNQPQHF.

This chain joins TRBV9 and TRBJ1-2; D perhaps matches TRBD1 (6 bases). CDR1 and CDR2 from the germline V gene are SGDLS and YYNGEE. V shed 5 bases and J shed 2 bases, with 13 bases lying between them. The CDR3 length is 14 residues. The CDR3 region is CASRLDRTNYGYTF. The DNA of the CDR3 is TGTGCCAGCAGACTCGACAGGACCAACTATGGCTACACCTTC.

CDR3 sequence reads: CASSQGTSGGLSEQFF. DNA for the CDR3: TGTGCCAGCAGCCAAGGAACTAGCGGGGGGTTATCGGAGCAGTTCTTC. The V gene is TRBV14, the J gene TRBJ2-1; 12 bases are shared with TRBD2. This CDR3 is built from 16 residues. Germline V gene lookup returns CDR1 SGHDN and CDR2 FVKESK. V lost 1 base to trimming and J lost 10 bases; unmatched junction nucleotides: 8. The complete variable domain, with remaining parts taken from reference TRBV14 and TRBJ2-1, reads EAGVTQFPSHSVIEKGQTVTLRCDPISGHDNLYWYRRVMGKEIKFLLHFVKESKQDESGMPNNRFLAERTGGTYSTLKVQPAELEDSGVYFCASSQGTSGGLSEQFFGPGTRLTVL.

The chain has TRBV6-5 and TRBJ1-1; 7 nucleotides match TRBD1. The germline gives CDR1 MNHEY, CDR2 SVGAGI. CDR3 length equals 15 residues. With 6 bases clipped from V and 0 bases from J, the junction kept 7 bases outside the gene matches. CDR3 DNA sequence: TGTGCCAGCAGCCCCGAGACAGGGATGAACACTGAAGCTTTCTTT. This translates into CASSPETGMNTEAFF.

The chain combines TRBV13 with TRBJ1-2; 8 positions match TRBD1. V dropped 5 bases and J dropped 4; count of bases not matched to a gene: 3. The CDR3 covers 13 residues. Germline-derived CDR1 and CDR2 are PRHDT and FYEKMQ (reference sequence). CDR3 amino acids: CASSDRGSYGYTF. Written as DNA, the CDR3 is TGTGCCAGCAGCGACAGGGGTAGCTATGGCTACACCTTC.

The genes are TRBV7-8 and TRBJ2-5; perhaps TRBD1 as D (6 bases). The CDR3 has 14 residues. Germline V lookup: CDR1 SGHVS, CDR2 FQNEAQ. Trimming removed 4 bases from V and 5 bases from J, with 14 bases in between. The CDR3 sequence is CASSSSGASETQYF. The CDR3 nucleotides are TGTGCCAGCAGCTCGTCAGGGGCTTCTGAGACCCAGTACTTC.

The V and J genes are TRBV5-6 and TRBJ1-5, with TRBD1 matching over 7 bases. Germline CDR1 and CDR2: SGHDT and YYEEEE. The CDR3 is 16 residues long. Trimming removed 4 bases from V and 0 bases from J; junction bases left unmatched: 7. The CDR3 bases are TGTGCCAGCAGCCACTGGACAGGCAATAGCAATCAGCCCCAGCATTTT. Encoded protein: CASSHWTGNSNQPQHF. Together with reference TRBV5-6 and TRBJ1-5, the CDR3 gives the full variable domain: DAGVTQSPTHLIKTRGQQVTLRCSPKSGHDTVSWYQQALGQGPQFIFQYYEEEERQRGNFPDRFSGHQFPNYSSELNVNALLLGDSALYLCASSHWTGNSNQPQHFGDGTRLSIL.

The V and J genes are TRBV4-3 and TRBJ2-5, with 10 nucleotides matching TRBD2. The germline gives CDR1 LGHNA, CDR2 YSLEER. The CDR3 runs 16 residues. The V gene end was trimmed by 4 bases and the J gene end by 1 base; junction bases not matched to a gene: 6. The CDR3 is CASSRRSGGPQETQYF. The DNA for the CDR3 is TGCGCCAGCAGCCGACGTAGCGGGGGGCCCCAAGAGACCCAGTACTTC.

V gene TRBV9 combines with J gene TRBJ1-6, with 7 bases identical to TRBD1. Germline lookup yields CDR1 SGDLS and CDR2 YYNGEE. V lost 0 bases and J lost 6; bases outside the gene matches: 3. The CDR3 is made up of 15 amino acids. CDR3: CASSVDRGPNSPLHF. DNA for the CDR3: TGTGCCAGCAGCGTAGACAGGGGCCCTAATTCACCCCTCCACTTT.

The gene calls are TRBV28 and TRBJ2-7; TRBD2 matches at 7 bases. Germline V CDR1 and CDR2: MDHEN, SYDVKM. The CDR3 contains 12 residues. The ends lost 5 bases at V and 7 bases at J; junction bases unmatched: 5. CDR3 sequence reads: CASSPGGGEQYV. The CDR3 DNA follows: TGTGCCAGCAGTCCCGGGGGAGGGGAGCAGTACGTC.

The gene calls are TRBV11-2 and TRBJ1-1; D remains ambiguous. V lost 1 base and J lost 5, with 11 bases in between. Per the germline V gene, CDR1 is SGHAT and CDR2 is FQNNGV. CDR3 length: 14 residues. CDR3 in DNA: TGTGCCAGCAGCTTAGTTCGTCCGGGGACTGAAGCTTTCTTT. Protein sequence: CASSLVRPGTEAFF.

Written as DNA, the CDR3 is TGCGCCAGCAGCCAAGGCCGAACCGGGACTAGCGGGCCGTCTAAGCGGAATACGCAGTATTTT. Translated: CASSQGRTGTSGPSKRNTQYF. This rearrangement joins TRBV4-1 to TRBJ2-3; the match to TRBD2 covers 12 bases. The CDR3 extends over 21 amino acids. V trimming: 1 base; J trimming: 7 bases; junction bases outside the gene matches: 21. Per germline, CDR1 MGHRA and CDR2 YSYEKL.

The chain couples TRBV6-5 to TRBJ2-5; D perhaps matches TRBD2 (6 bases). The CDR3 totals 14 residues. Germline CDR1 and CDR2: MNHEY and SVGAGI. The V and J ends lost 5 bases and 5 bases respectively, with 15 bases between them. The CDR3 reads CASSLFAGKETQYF. CDR3 sequence (DNA): TGTGCCAGCAGTCTATTCGCGGGGAAGGAGACCCAGTACTTC.